One and the same sample provided the 21 T cell receptor beta chains below, sequenced in a study of chemoradiotherapy in HPV16-positive cancers (dated by TCRdb to 2022 to 2024). Libraries were built with the immunoSEQ multiplex PCR assay. Imported from immuneACCESS, the table was reduced by TCRdb to in-frame sequences with V and J called. These copies leave out some clones; in studies compared against another copy, an unresolved V gene accounts for under half, and the cause of the remainder is not known. For this sample there are under 15,000 clones; around 87% appear just once. The ten largest clones capture around 2.4% of the sample. This material consisted of blood, taken from a patient who underwent chemoradiotherapy. These receptors all stem from a human donor with HPV-associated anogenital cancer.

This chain links TRBV7-8 with TRBJ2-7; 9 bases agree with TRBD1. J gave up 5 bases and V 8 bases, and 13 bases lay outside the gene matches. The CDR3 runs 15 residues. Germline V gives CDR1 SGHVS, CDR2 FQNEAQ. This CDR3 reads CASRQARDRAHEQYF. For the CDR3, the DNA is TGTGCCAGCCGCCAGGCGCGGGACAGGGCCCACGAGCAGTACTTC.

A note on this clone: At the DNA level, this CDR3 is encoded by other sequences in the same sample as well. This sequence joins TRBV29-1 and TRBJ2-2, with 7 bases lining up with TRBD1. CDR1 is SQVTM, CDR2 ANQGSEA, per germline. The CDR3 has 14 residues. V shed 4 bases and J 0 bases; nucleotides not matched to a gene: 2. The CDR3 reads CSVAGGPNTGELFF. The CDR3 region has the DNA TGCAGCGTTGCAGGGGGTCCGAACACCGGGGAGCTGTTTTTT.

This sequence joins TRBV5-1 and TRBJ1-3; a weak D match, TRBD1 (5 bases). Germline values: CDR1 SGHRS, CDR2 YFSETQ. Deletions cut 4 bases from V and 2 bases from J, with 13 bases between. CDR3 length: 15 amino acids. The CDR3 loop reads CASSPPGVPGNTIYF. CDR3 bases: TGCGCCAGCAGCCCTCCGGGGGTCCCTGGAAACACCATATATTTT.

The V call is TRBV29-1, the J call TRBJ1-1; 7 nucleotides agree with TRBD1. V lost 5 bases to trimming and J lost 2 bases; unmatched junction nucleotides: 14. The CDR3 contains 16 residues. Germline CDR1 is SQVTM and CDR2 is ANQGSEA. The CDR3 protein is CSVSGGPTGYNTEAFF. CDR3 nucleotides: TGCAGCGTTTCTGGGGGGCCGACAGGGTATAACACTGAAGCTTTCTTT.

V and J are TRBV5-1 and TRBJ2-3, with D maybe TRBD1 (6 bases). The CDR3 contains 14 residues. Germline CDR1 and CDR2: SGHRS and YFSETQ. The germline V and J ends were trimmed by 4 bases and 0 bases, with 9 bases remaining between them. The CDR3 sequence is CASSEGVSTDTQYF. For the CDR3, the DNA is TGCGCCAGCAGCGAGGGGGTAAGCACAGATACGCAGTATTTT.

V usage is TRBV30 and J usage is TRBJ1-5, with TRBD1 matching 10 bases. Germline CDR1 is GTSNPN and CDR2 is SVGIG (reference sequence). V was pared by 2 bases and J by 4 bases, with 2 bases of the junction left unmatched. This CDR3 contains 14 residues. The CDR3 loop reads CAWSSGQGNQPQHF. The CDR3 bases are TGTGCCTGGAGTTCGGGACAGGGGAATCAGCCCCAGCATTTT.

This chain uses TRBV7-2 with TRBJ1-5; TRBD1 matches 9 bases. The CDR3 runs to 15 residues. Germline V lookup: CDR1 SGHTA, CDR2 FQGNSA. The trim removed 5 bases at V and 2 bases at J, leaving 4 bases unmatched. The CDR3 region has the DNA TGTGCCAGCAGCGTGACAGGGGGAGGCAATCAGCCCCAGCATTTT. It yields the protein CASSVTGGGNQPQHF.

The J gene is TRBJ1-3, the V gene TRBV4-1; D not certain. The germline V gene encodes CDR1 MGHRA and CDR2 YSYEKL. The CDR3 covers 18 residues. The germline V and J ends were trimmed by 3 bases and 0 bases, with 18 bases remaining between them. CDR3 DNA sequence: TGCGCCAGCAGCCAGCAACCGGGTAGGGCAGACTCTGGAAACACCATATATTTT. As protein: CASSQQPGRADSGNTIYF.

The rearrangement joins TRBV15 to TRBJ2-7; 10 nucleotides line up with TRBD2. CDR1 is LNHNV, CDR2 YYDKDF, per germline (reference sequence). The CDR3 totals 17 residues. The V and J ends lost 4 bases and 4 bases, in that order; junction bases with no gene match: 13. The CDR3 protein is CATSKRRGGTSAYEQYF. CDR3 coding DNA: TGTGCCACCAGCAAACGCCGGGGGGGGACTAGCGCTTACGAGCAGTACTTC.

This clone came up once. The chain has TRBV4-3 and TRBJ2-2; TRBD2 agrees at 8 bases. The CDR3 length is 15 residues. Looked up from germline, CDR1 is LGHNA and CDR2 is YSLEER. The V gene end was trimmed by 4 bases and the J gene end by 5 bases; junction bases not matched to a gene: 6. The CDR3 DNA reads as TGCGCCAGCAGCCCCCTGGCTAGCGGGACCGGGGAGCTGTTTTTT. Its protein is CASSPLASGTGELFF.

V is TRBV29-1 and J is TRBJ1-1, with 8 nucleotides matching TRBD1. The germline gives CDR1 SQVTM, CDR2 ANQGSEA. The CDR3 covers 15 residues. V was clipped by 3 bases and J by 5 bases; unmatched bases: 11. Here the CDR3 DNA reads TGCAGCGTTGATTGGTCGGACAGGGCGGATACTGAAGCTTTCTTT. It translates to CSVDWSDRADTEAFF.

The genes are TRBV11-1 and TRBJ2-7; D is ambiguous. From germline, CDR1 is SGHAT and CDR2 FQDESV (reference sequence). The ends were cut back, 5 bases at V and 4 bases at J, with 27 bases in the middle. This CDR3 is 18 amino acids long. Here the CDR3 reads CASSPPIGSSSSEYEQYF. The CDR3 coding sequence is TGTGCCAGCAGCCCCCCCATTGGTTCAAGCAGTTCGGAGTACGAGCAGTACTTC.

The V and J genes are TRBV5-1 and TRBJ2-7; no firm D call. Germline V gives CDR1 SGHRS, CDR2 YFSETQ. The V end was cut by 4 bases, the J end by 5 bases, with 19 bases between. CDR3 length: 15 residues. CDR3 sequence: CASSGDLTSRHEQYF. As DNA, the CDR3 is TGCGCCAGCAGCGGAGACTTGACCAGTAGGCACGAGCAGTACTTC.

The chain is built from TRBV6-1 and TRBJ2-7, with D possibly matching TRBD1 (6 bases). V shed 2 bases and J shed 12 bases, with 14 bases lying between them. Germline-derived CDR1 and CDR2 are MNHNS and SASEGT. The CDR3 has 12 residues. CDR3 bases: TGTGCCAGCAGTGAAACGGGGCCGACAGGGTACTTC. It codes for CASSETGPTGYF.

CDR3 sequence reads: CASSQEGTGRYTIYF. The CDR3 DNA follows: TGCGCCAGCAGCCAAGAGGGAACAGGAAGGTACACCATATATTTT. The rearrangement joins TRBV4-1 to TRBJ1-3, with D possibly being TRBD1 (5 bases). The CDR3 has 15 residues. Trimming removed 0 bases at V and 8 bases at J, with 14 bases between. Germline V CDR1 and CDR2: MGHRA, YSYEKL.

The chain recombines TRBV5-1 with TRBJ1-2; 10 bases are shared with TRBD1. Germline lookup yields CDR1 SGHRS and CDR2 YFSETQ. The CDR3 runs 15 residues. Trimming at V came to 4 bases and at J to 6 bases, leaving 9 bases not matched to a gene. The DNA for the CDR3 is TGCGCCAGCAGCGCGTCTGTCGGGACAGGGGATGGCTACACCTTC. It is translated as CASSASVGTGDGYTF.

The V and J genes are TRBV6-1 and TRBJ1-2, with D perhaps matching TRBD1 (6 bases). This CDR3 region has 13 residues. V dropped 6 bases and J dropped 3 bases, with 11 bases sitting between them. Germline V CDR1 and CDR2: MNHNS, SASEGT. In nucleotides, the CDR3 is TGTGCCAGCAGGCCAGGGGCGGACTATGGCTACACCTTC. Its translation: CASRPGADYGYTF.

V and J are TRBV2 and TRBJ2-3, with TRBD2 matching 9 bases. V gave up 5 bases and J gave up 5 bases; unmatched junction bases: 8. CDR1 SNHLY and CDR2 FYNNEI come from the germline V gene. CDR3 length equals 15 residues. Here the CDR3 DNA reads TGTGCCAGCAGTCCCCCGGGACTAGCTGGAGATACGCAGTATTTT. Translation: CASSPPGLAGDTQYF.

The chain combines TRBV11-2 with TRBJ2-7; D gene ambiguous. Germline values: CDR1 SGHAT, CDR2 FQNNGV. V lost 0 bases and J lost 2, with 8 bases in between. This CDR3 is built from 14 residues. The CDR3 sequence: CASSLDFLPYEQYF. In nucleotides, the CDR3 is TGTGCCAGCAGCTTAGACTTTTTGCCCTACGAGCAGTACTTC. Full variable domain (remainder filled in from reference TRBV11-2 and TRBJ2-7): EAGVAQSPRYKIIEKRQSVAFWCNPISGHATLYWYQQILGQGPKLLIQFQNNGVVDDSQLPKDRFSAERLKGVDSTLKIQPAKLEDSAVYLCASSLDFLPYEQYFGPGTRLTVT.

This clone was detected only once. The chain combines TRBV18 with TRBJ1-4, with TRBD1 matching 8 bases. The CDR3 length is 13 residues. J lost 1 base, V lost 8 bases, and 0 bases had no gene match. In germline, CDR1 is KGHSH, CDR2 LQKENI. The CDR3 region has the DNA TGTGCCAGCACAGGGGGAACTAATGAAAAACTGTTTTTT. It yields the protein CASTGGTNEKLFF.

This clone was seen more than once but under ten times. The chain recombines TRBV10-3 with TRBJ2-3; tentative D call: TRBD2 (5 bases). This CDR3 has 17 amino acids. Between the trimmed V and J ends, which lost 2 bases and 4 bases, there was a span of 19 bases. The germline CDR1 and CDR2 sequences are ENHRY and SYGVKD. The CDR3 nucleotides read TGTGCCATCAGTGAGCCTCTAGCCCTCCTCTCTGCAGATACGCAGTATTTT. The encoded protein is CAISEPLALLSADTQYF.